This entry features one TCR beta chain sequence. This clone was detected once. Its cognate antigen has yet to be identified. Per-base qualities were not stored, and no clone one base away is much larger. TCRbeta CDR3 regions were amplified from genomic DNA by means of the immunoSEQ Assay, a bias-controlled multiplex PCR. As for the authors' bioinformatics: The number of nucleated cells in each sample was estimated by amplification of reference gene primers within the assay. To quantify the absolute abundance of each unique TCRbeta CDR3 rearrangement, sequence reads were collapsed and filtered. For each sample, productive Simpson clonality was calculated by taking the square root of Simpson's diversity index across productive rearrangements. TCRdb limited this immuneACCESS table to in-frame rearrangements with V and J called. A share of clones is missing; checked studies link under half to unresolved V genes, and the rest is unexplained. For V, J and clone size, that table is used; D and trimming come from the DNA. This sample comprises some 180,000 clones, roughly 93% of them detected only once. Of the sample, approximately 4.6% is held by the ten largest clones.

From the cysteine up to the phenylalanine, the CDR3 has a length of 15 residues. The retained sequence is limited to the CDR3, 45 bases, with the frame set at the first base. V is reduced by 4 bases and J by 2 bases, leaving a spacing of 16 bases between them. CDR1 and CDR2, looked up from the germline V gene, are SGDLS and YYNGEE. This entry comes from a study of blood T cell repertoires in COVID-19 (dated by TCRdb to the early 2020s). General notes on the study: Collaborator samples came from the United States, Italy and Spain and covered acute and convalescent phases of COVID-19. The material from the prospective study consisted of cDNA or gDNA derived from T cells, B-cell-depleted T cells, or PBMCs. Deeply sampled blood TCRbeta repertoires from subjects exposed to, actively infected with, or recovered from COVID-19 were included in the dataset. A freely available public database, intended as a resource for researchers studying the immune response to SARS-CoV-2, is where the repertoires were released. The samples were drawn from the first 160 participants of the ongoing ImmuneRACE study and from over 950 subjects provided by 6 global collaborators. Nearly every sample came with metadata listing a de-identified subject ID, COVID-19 status, age in years and sex. Where available, HLA class I and class II types were obtained from metadata supplied by the sample provider rather than from assay-based typing.

One collaborating source in Seattle enrolled patients while the patients were actively infected and followed the patients over time throughout the course of disease. The collaborating institutions used their own protocols to collect whole blood in K2EDTA tubes. For TCRbeta analysis, collaborators shipped samples as frozen whole blood, isolated PBMCs, or DNA extracted from either of those sample types. The study at large found these results: The amount of clinical and demographic metadata varied by source and participant and was provided uncurated.

Here the chain combines TRBV9 and TRBJ2-7, with the D gene not confidently named. This receptor was identified in a man younger than 35 with COVID-19, enrolled during active disease. The specimen sequenced was peripheral blood. Read as DNA, the sequence is TGTGCCAGCAGCACCGACATCGCAGCAACCTACGAGCAGTACTTC. Its protein reads: CASSTDIAATYEQYF.